A selection of T cell receptor beta chains follows, all from one sample in a study of CD8+ T cells in alopecia areata. Sequencing was performed with immunoSEQ multiplex PCR; in TCRdb, only in-frame clones are kept and a portion is missing. The sample yields roughly 170,000 clones, 58% seen once. This material consisted of CD8+ T cells sorted from blood, taken at week 24, from a patient treated with tofacitinib. These receptors were taken from a human donor with alopecia areata. Both conserved end residues are part of each CDR3. Fields, in order: V gene, D gene, J gene, clone size, CDR3 protein, CDR3 DNA. A D gene is named only where the DNA matches it firmly. Clone sizes are given selectively: once, few, many, or a class where the clone is expanded.

v_gene: TRBV2; d_gene: TRBD1; j_gene: TRBJ2-7; abundance: few; CDR3aa: CASSEALGTGVPLGYEQYF; CDR3nt: TGTGCCAGCAGTGAAGCGCTTGGGACAGGGGTCCCCTTAGGCTACGAGCAGTACTTC
v_gene: TRBV29-1; d_gene: TRBD1; j_gene: TRBJ1-2; abundance: NA; CDR3aa: CSVHRGPNYGYTF; CDR3nt: TGCAGCGTGCACAGGGGACCAAACTATGGCTACACCTTC
v_gene: TRBV30; d_gene: TRBD1; j_gene: TRBJ1-2; abundance: NA; CDR3aa: CALLTGAGGYTF; CDR3nt: TGTGCCTTACTGACAGGGGCGGGAGGCTACACCTTC
v_gene: TRBV23-1; d_gene: TRBD1; j_gene: TRBJ1-2; abundance: NA; CDR3aa: CASSPYLDRGRDGGYTF; CDR3nt: TGCGCCAGCAGTCCCTATCTCGACAGGGGGCGGGATGGGGGCTACACCTTC
v_gene: TRBV9; d_gene: NA; j_gene: TRBJ1-5; abundance: NA; CDR3aa: CASSVGSGGNQPQHF; CDR3nt: TGTGCCAGCAGCGTAGGGTCCGGTGGCAATCAGCCCCAGCATTTT
v_gene: TRBV13; d_gene: NA; j_gene: TRBJ1-2; abundance: NA; CDR3aa: CASSLGVYGYTF; CDR3nt: TGTGCCAGCAGCCTGGGGGTGTATGGCTACACCTTC
v_gene: TRBV5-1; d_gene: NA; j_gene: TRBJ2-1; abundance: few; CDR3aa: CASSSTGEGAYNEQFF; CDR3nt: TGCGCCAGCAGCTCGACCGGGGAAGGAGCTTACAATGAGCAGTTCTTC
v_gene: TRBV29-1; d_gene: NA; j_gene: TRBJ1-1; abundance: NA; CDR3aa: CSAPWGNTEAFF; CDR3nt: TGCAGCGCCCCTTGGGGGAACACTGAAGCTTTCTTT
v_gene: TRBV2; d_gene: NA; j_gene: TRBJ1-2; abundance: few; CDR3aa: CASSEWAWGYTF; CDR3nt: TGTGCCAGCAGTGAGTGGGCGTGGGGCTACACCTTC
v_gene: TRBV6-4; d_gene: TRBD2; j_gene: TRBJ2-1; abundance: NA; CDR3aa: CASSDSTGGYNEQFF; CDR3nt: TGTGCCAGCAGTGACTCGACGGGGGGGTACAATGAGCAGTTCTTC
v_gene: TRBV7-8; d_gene: NA; j_gene: TRBJ2-7; abundance: NA; CDR3aa: CASREGYEQYF; CDR3nt: TGTGCCAGCAGGGAGGGCTACGAGCAGTACTTC
v_gene: TRBV7-9; d_gene: NA; j_gene: TRBJ1-2; abundance: NA; CDR3aa: CASSKTGLAGYTF; CDR3nt: TGTGCCAGCAGCAAGACAGGTTTGGCTGGCTACACCTTC
v_gene: TRBV5-1; d_gene: NA; j_gene: TRBJ2-7; abundance: NA; CDR3aa: CASGGAVGSHEQYF; CDR3nt: TGCGCCAGCGGAGGGGCTGTTGGGTCTCACGAGCAGTACTTC
v_gene: TRBV13; d_gene: NA; j_gene: TRBJ1-1; abundance: NA; CDR3aa: CASSLGGQTEAFF; CDR3nt: TGTGCCAGCAGCTTAGGGGGGCAGACTGAAGCTTTCTTT
v_gene: TRBV7-6; d_gene: NA; j_gene: TRBJ2-1; abundance: few; CDR3aa: CASSLDREQFF; CDR3nt: TGTGCCAGCAGCTTGGACCGTGAGCAGTTCTTC
v_gene: TRBV11-3; d_gene: NA; j_gene: TRBJ2-6; abundance: NA; CDR3aa: CASSPRGSGHGANVLTF; CDR3nt: TGTGCCAGCAGCCCCCGGGGGTCGGGGCACGGGGCCAACGTCCTGACTTTC
v_gene: TRBV25-1; d_gene: NA; j_gene: TRBJ1-1; abundance: NA; CDR3aa: CASSESGKPEAFF; CDR3nt: TGTGCCAGCAGTGAATCAGGGAAACCTGAAGCTTTCTTT
v_gene: TRBV7-6; d_gene: NA; j_gene: TRBJ2-7; abundance: NA; CDR3aa: CASRGRGSYEQYF; CDR3nt: TGTGCCAGCAGGGGGCGGGGCTCCTACGAGCAGTACTTC
v_gene: TRBV5-8; d_gene: TRBD1; j_gene: TRBJ1-2; abundance: NA; CDR3aa: CASSTTGPYYGYTF; CDR3nt: TGTGCCAGCAGCACGACAGGGCCTTACTATGGCTACACCTTC
v_gene: TRBV5-6; d_gene: NA; j_gene: TRBJ1-1; abundance: NA; CDR3aa: CASSLGLLGAFF; CDR3nt: TGTGCCAGCAGCTTGGGTCTACTTGGAGCTTTCTTT
v_gene: TRBV5-1; d_gene: NA; j_gene: TRBJ2-1; abundance: few; CDR3aa: CASSFRPDEQFF; CDR3nt: TGCGCCAGCAGCTTTCGGCCGGATGAGCAGTTCTTC
v_gene: TRBV5-6; d_gene: NA; j_gene: TRBJ2-1; abundance: medium-sized; CDR3aa: CASSLVGDEQFF; CDR3nt: TGTGCCAGCAGCTTGGTTGGGGATGAGCAGTTCTTC
v_gene: TRBV5-6; d_gene: NA; j_gene: TRBJ2-3; abundance: NA; CDR3aa: CASSTGQSDTQYF; CDR3nt: TGTGCCAGCAGCACTGGACAGTCGGATACGCAGTATTTT
v_gene: TRBV27; d_gene: NA; j_gene: TRBJ2-7; abundance: NA; CDR3aa: CASSRDRLDYEQYF; CDR3nt: TGTGCCAGCAGCCGGGACCGACTCGACTACGAGCAGTACTTC
v_gene: TRBV27; d_gene: NA; j_gene: TRBJ1-2; abundance: NA; CDR3aa: CASSSSTVSNYGYTF; CDR3nt: TGTGCCAGCAGTTCCTCGACAGTTTCTAACTATGGCTACACCTTC
v_gene: TRBV10-3; d_gene: NA; j_gene: TRBJ2-3; abundance: few; CDR3aa: CAISEVGTDTQYF; CDR3nt: TGTGCCATCAGTGAGGTTGGGACAGATACGCAGTATTTT
v_gene: TRBV5-6; d_gene: NA; j_gene: TRBJ2-7; abundance: NA; CDR3aa: CASSLGADYEQYF; CDR3nt: TGTGCCAGCAGCTTGGGGGCAGACTACGAGCAGTACTTC
v_gene: TRBV10-3; d_gene: NA; j_gene: TRBJ1-5; abundance: NA; CDR3aa: CAISERGGDNQPQHF; CDR3nt: TGTGCCATCAGTGAAAGGGGGGGGGATAATCAGCCCCAGCATTTT
v_gene: TRBV4-2; d_gene: TRBD2; j_gene: TRBJ2-4; abundance: NA; CDR3aa: CASSQALAGVQYF; CDR3nt: TGTGCCAGCAGCCAGGCACTAGCGGGGGTTCAGTACTTC
v_gene: TRBV11-3; d_gene: NA; j_gene: TRBJ1-1; abundance: NA; CDR3aa: CASSFLQGSRDTEAFF; CDR3nt: TGTGCCAGCAGCTTTCTTCAGGGGAGTAGAGACACTGAAGCTTTCTTT
v_gene: TRBV9; d_gene: NA; j_gene: TRBJ2-4; abundance: NA; CDR3aa: CASSVNEKNIQYF; CDR3nt: TGTGCCAGCAGCGTGAATGAAAAAAACATTCAGTACTTC
v_gene: TRBV29-1; d_gene: TRBD2; j_gene: TRBJ2-1; abundance: NA; CDR3aa: CSDRLAGGLYNEQFF; CDR3nt: TGCAGCGACCGACTAGCGGGAGGCCTCTACAATGAGCAGTTCTTC
v_gene: TRBV2; d_gene: NA; j_gene: TRBJ2-2; abundance: NA; CDR3aa: CASGGGASGELFF; CDR3nt: TGTGCCAGCGGGGGTGGGGCGTCCGGGGAGCTGTTTTTT
v_gene: TRBV6-6; d_gene: TRBD2; j_gene: TRBJ2-3; abundance: NA; CDR3aa: CASGTSGGTDTQYF; CDR3nt: TGTGCCAGCGGTACTAGCGGGGGCACAGATACGCAGTATTTT
v_gene: TRBV30; d_gene: NA; j_gene: TRBJ1-1; abundance: once; CDR3aa: CAWYRDDTEAFF; CDR3nt: TGTGCCTGGTACAGGGACGACACTGAAGCTTTCTTT
v_gene: TRBV7-9; d_gene: NA; j_gene: TRBJ2-3; abundance: once; CDR3aa: CASSLEGVRDTQYF; CDR3nt: TGTGCCAGCAGCTTAGAGGGGGTACGAGATACGCAGTATTTT
v_gene: TRBV7-9; d_gene: NA; j_gene: TRBJ2-5; abundance: NA; CDR3aa: CASSARAEQETQYF; CDR3nt: TGTGCCAGCAGCGCGCGAGCGGAGCAAGAGACCCAGTACTTC
v_gene: TRBV9; d_gene: NA; j_gene: TRBJ2-5; abundance: NA; CDR3aa: CASSGDGKETQYF; CDR3nt: TGTGCCAGCAGCGGGGACGGGAAAGAGACCCAGTACTTC
v_gene: TRBV2; d_gene: TRBD1; j_gene: TRBJ1-2; abundance: NA; CDR3aa: CASRPGQGAHYGYTF; CDR3nt: TGTGCCAGCAGGCCGGGACAGGGGGCTCACTATGGCTACACCTTC
v_gene: TRBV5-1; d_gene: NA; j_gene: TRBJ2-7; abundance: NA; CDR3aa: CASSSSYEQYF; CDR3nt: TGCGCCAGCAGCTCGTCCTACGAGCAGTACTTC
v_gene: TRBV2; d_gene: TRBD1; j_gene: TRBJ2-5; abundance: NA; CDR3aa: CASPKGTGGSRETQYF; CDR3nt: TGTGCCAGCCCAAAGGGTACAGGGGGCTCGAGGGAGACCCAGTACTTC
v_gene: TRBV7-2; d_gene: TRBD1; j_gene: TRBJ1-2; abundance: NA; CDR3aa: CASSTFRGNYGYTF; CDR3nt: TGTGCCAGCAGCACCTTCAGGGGGAACTATGGCTACACCTTC
v_gene: TRBV7-6; d_gene: NA; j_gene: TRBJ2-1; abundance: NA; CDR3aa: CASSFQGPYNEQFF; CDR3nt: TGTGCCAGCAGCTTCCAGGGACCGTACAATGAGCAGTTCTTC
v_gene: TRBV7-2; d_gene: NA; j_gene: TRBJ2-5; abundance: few; CDR3aa: CASSSGAGQRETQYF; CDR3nt: TGTGCCAGCAGCTCCGGAGCGGGACAGCGAGAGACCCAGTACTTC
v_gene: TRBV11-2; d_gene: NA; j_gene: TRBJ2-5; abundance: once; CDR3aa: CASSFVTSSIQETQYF; CDR3nt: TGTGCCAGCAGCTTCGTTACCAGCTCTATCCAAGAGACCCAGTACTTC
v_gene: TRBV5-1; d_gene: TRBD1; j_gene: TRBJ1-5; abundance: NA; CDR3aa: CASSLGDRGSNQPQHF; CDR3nt: TGCGCCAGCAGCTTGGGGGACAGGGGGAGCAATCAGCCCCAGCATTTT
v_gene: TRBV15; d_gene: NA; j_gene: TRBJ2-5; abundance: NA; CDR3aa: CATSTGQKKETQYF; CDR3nt: TGTGCCACCAGCACGGGACAAAAAAAAGAGACCCAGTACTTC
v_gene: TRBV11-2; d_gene: NA; j_gene: TRBJ2-7; abundance: NA; CDR3aa: CASSLVWGSKEEQYF; CDR3nt: TGTGCCAGCAGCTTAGTATGGGGGTCCAAAGAAGAGCAGTACTTC
v_gene: TRBV2; d_gene: NA; j_gene: TRBJ2-7; abundance: NA; CDR3aa: CASRVRRQLTYEQYF; CDR3nt: TGTGCCAGCAGGGTTCGGAGACAATTAACCTACGAGCAGTACTTC
v_gene: TRBV29-1; d_gene: TRBD2; j_gene: TRBJ2-1; abundance: NA; CDR3aa: CSVPPVVAGGLANEQFF; CDR3nt: TGCAGCGTTCCGCCCGTGGTAGCGGGGGGGCTAGCGAATGAGCAGTTCTTC
v_gene: TRBV4-1; d_gene: TRBD1; j_gene: TRBJ2-3; abundance: few; CDR3aa: CASSQGGQAPGDTQYF; CDR3nt: TGCGCCAGCAGCCAAGGTGGACAGGCCCCAGGGGATACGCAGTATTTT
v_gene: TRBV14; d_gene: TRBD1; j_gene: TRBJ2-5; abundance: NA; CDR3aa: CASSTTGGSETQYF; CDR3nt: TGTGCCAGCAGCACAACAGGGGGCAGTGAGACCCAGTACTTC
v_gene: TRBV9; d_gene: NA; j_gene: TRBJ2-2; abundance: NA; CDR3aa: CASSVGPGELFF; CDR3nt: TGTGCCAGCAGCGTAGGCCCCGGGGAGCTGTTTTTT
v_gene: TRBV5-1; d_gene: NA; j_gene: TRBJ2-7; abundance: NA; CDR3aa: CASSFSTSGKAAYEQYF; CDR3nt: TGCGCCAGCAGCTTTTCAACCTCAGGGAAGGCAGCCTACGAGCAGTACTTC
v_gene: TRBV30; d_gene: TRBD1; j_gene: TRBJ1-1; abundance: NA; CDR3aa: CAWSPGTGGTEAFF; CDR3nt: TGTGCCTGGAGTCCCGGGACAGGGGGCACTGAAGCTTTCTTT